The rows below give T cell receptor beta chains drawn from one sample of a study of graft-versus-host responses after intestinal transplantation. No antigen has been assigned to these receptors. Sequenced by immunoSEQ multiplex PCR; TCRdb stores in-frame clones only, minus some. The table shows about 110,000 clones, with 93% occurring only once. The sample in question was unstimulated CD8+ T cells sorted from spleen or lymph node cells, obtained before intestinal transplant. These receptors all stem from a human donor who received an intestinal transplant. The CDR3 runs from the conserved cysteine through the conserved F or W. Each record gives: clone size, V gene, D gene, J gene, CDR3 DNA, CDR3 protein. The D gene is left open where the match is weak. Clone size, where shown, is once, few, many, or a class for clones that have expanded.

NA	TRBV6-1	NA	TRBJ2-1	TGTGCCAGCAGTGAAGCCGGGACTCCCCTAGGTGAGCAGTTCTTC	CASSEAGTPLGEQFF
NA	TRBV11-2	NA	TRBJ2-5	TGTGCCAGCGAAGGGTGGGCGGCGGAAGAGACCCAGTACTTC	CASEGWAAEETQYF
NA	TRBV13	NA	TRBJ1-1	TGTGCCAGCAGCTTAACAGCGAACACTGAAGCTTTCTTT	CASSLTANTEAFF
NA	TRBV5-1	TRBD2	TRBJ2-3	TGCGCCAGCAGCTGGACTAGCGGGAGCATAACAGATACGCAGTATTTT	CASSWTSGSITDTQYF
NA	TRBV5-6	TRBD1	TRBJ1-1	TGTGCCAGCAGCTGGGACAGGGAGAGGGCTTTCTTT	CASSWDRERAFF
NA	TRBV6-5	NA	TRBJ1-4	TGTGCCAGCAGACAGCCTATGGGTGAAAAACTGTTTTTT	CASRQPMGEKLFF
NA	TRBV4-1	TRBD1	TRBJ2-7	TGCGCCAGCAGCCACGTACCGACAGGGGCCTACGAGCAGTACTTC	CASSHVPTGAYEQYF
NA	TRBV29-1	TRBD1	TRBJ2-7	TGCAGCGCAGAGACAGGGAACTCCTACGAGCAGTACTTC	CSAETGNSYEQYF
NA	TRBV5-1	NA	TRBJ2-1	TGCGCCAGCAGCCGGGACCAGAATGAGCAGTTCTTC	CASSRDQNEQFF
NA	TRBV27	TRBD1	TRBJ2-7	TGTGCCAGCAGTCCGGGGGACAGGGGTCACGAGCAGTACTTC	CASSPGDRGHEQYF
NA	TRBV27	TRBD1	TRBJ1-5	TGTGCCAGCAGACGACAGGGGGCCAATCAGCCCCAGCATTTT	CASRRQGANQPQHF
NA	TRBV6-1	TRBD1	TRBJ1-1	TGTGCCATTTGGGACAGAGTGAACACTGAAGCTTTCTTT	CAIWDRVNTEAFF
NA	TRBV29-1	NA	TRBJ1-2	TGCAGCGTTCCCAGCGGCGCCCATGGCTACACCTTC	CSVPSGAHGYTF
once	TRBV7-6	NA	TRBJ1-1	TGTGCCAGCAGCTCCATCTTAGATAACACTGAAGCTTTCTTT	CASSSILDNTEAFF
NA	TRBV27	TRBD1	TRBJ2-2	TGTGCCAGCAGGGGACAGGAAGCAACCGGGGAGCTGTTTTTT	CASRGQEATGELFF
NA	TRBV2	NA	TRBJ1-5	TGTGCCAGCACTGATGCCGGGTCCCCTCGACCCCAGCATTTT	CASTDAGSPRPQHF
NA	TRBV28	NA	TRBJ2-1	TGTGCCAGCAGTTTATATCAGGGTAGCTCCTACAATGAGCAGTTCTTC	CASSLYQGSSYNEQFF
NA	TRBV27	NA	TRBJ2-5	TGTGCCAGCAGTCTGAACGGGTACCAAGAGACCCAGTACTTC	CASSLNGYQETQYF
NA	TRBV28	NA	TRBJ2-3	TGTGCCAGCAGTTTTTGGACCAGAAGCACAGATACGCAGTATTTT	CASSFWTRSTDTQYF
NA	TRBV27	TRBD2	TRBJ2-7	TGTGCCAGCAGTTTAAGGACTAGCGGGAGCTACGAGCAGTACTTC	CASSLRTSGSYEQYF
NA	TRBV27	NA	TRBJ2-7	TGTGCCAGCAGCCCAAGCGCCCACGAGCAGTACTTC	CASSPSAHEQYF
once	TRBV27	TRBD1	TRBJ2-7	TGTGCCAGCAGTCCCGCGACAGGGGGCTTCTACGAGCAGTACTTC	CASSPATGGFYEQYF
NA	TRBV4-1	NA	TRBJ1-1	TGCGCCAGCAGCCAAGACCCCGGGCCCTTGAACACTGAAGCTTTCTTT	CASSQDPGPLNTEAFF
NA	TRBV4-1	NA	TRBJ2-7	TGCGCCAGCAGCCAAGATCCGACAGCCAGGGCCTACGAGCAGTACTTC	CASSQDPTARAYEQYF
once	TRBV4-1	NA	TRBJ2-1	TGCGCCAGCAGCCGCACGGGGTACAATGAGCAGTTCTTC	CASSRTGYNEQFF
NA	TRBV13	NA	TRBJ2-7	TGTGCCAGCAGCTCAGGGTCGGGTCAGGAGCAGTACTTC	CASSSGSGQEQYF
NA	TRBV7-7	TRBD2	TRBJ2-7	TGTGCTAGCAGCAATCGTACCGGGGGGGGGATGCGCGAGCAGTACTTC	CASSNRTGGGMREQYF
NA	TRBV11-2	NA	TRBJ1-2	TGTGCCAGCAGCTTAACGCCAGGGTACGATGGCTACACCTTC	CASSLTPGYDGYTF
NA	TRBV6-5	NA	TRBJ2-7	TGTGCCAGCAGACCCGACGCCGACAGTCTCCACGAGCAGTACTTC	CASRPDADSLHEQYF
NA	TRBV4-1	TRBD1	TRBJ1-1	TGCGCCAGCAGCCAAACAGGGGCCGGCACTGAAGCTTTCTTT	CASSQTGAGTEAFF
NA	TRBV19	NA	TRBJ1-5	TGTGCCAGTAGTATAGGGGCAGGGTGGTTGCATTTT	CASSIGAGWLHF
NA	TRBV30	NA	TRBJ2-6	TGTGCCTGGAGGGGGCTCCGGAGGGCCAACGTCCTGACTTTC	CAWRGLRRANVLTF
once	TRBV18	TRBD1	TRBJ1-2	TGTGCCAGCTCACCACCTTACGACAGGGGACCTAACTATGGCTACACCTTC	CASSPPYDRGPNYGYTF
NA	TRBV4-1	NA	TRBJ1-1	TGCGCCAGCAGCCAAGACGTACTGCTGTACACTGAAGCTTTCTTT	CASSQDVLLYTEAFF
once	TRBV11-2	NA	TRBJ2-3	TGTGCCAGCAGCTTACTAGTGGGCACAGATACGCAGTATTTT	CASSLLVGTDTQYF
NA	TRBV4-2	NA	TRBJ2-3	TGTGCCAGCAGTCCGTACTTGGGCGATACGCAGTATTTT	CASSPYLGDTQYF
few	TRBV7-9	TRBD2	TRBJ2-7	TGTGCCAGCAGGTCTGAAGCGGGAAGCTCCTACGAGCAGTACTTC	CASRSEAGSSYEQYF
NA	TRBV29-1	TRBD1	TRBJ1-3	TGCAGCGTTGCAGGGGGGCGGCTGGGAAACACCATATATTTT	CSVAGGRLGNTIYF
NA	TRBV28	NA	TRBJ1-1	TGTGCCAGCCGCCGGGAAATGAGCACTGAAGCTTTCTTT	CASRREMSTEAFF
NA	TRBV9	NA	TRBJ2-1	TGTGCCAGCAGCGTAGATCCCGTTGGACGCAATGAGCAGTTCTTC	CASSVDPVGRNEQFF
NA	TRBV9	NA	TRBJ1-1	TGTGCCAGCAGCGTGGGGGACACGGGCACTGAAGCTTTCTTT	CASSVGDTGTEAFF
NA	TRBV9	NA	TRBJ2-1	TGTGCCAGCAGCCCCGAGGCCCTGGATGAGCAGTTCTTC	CASSPEALDEQFF
once	TRBV28	TRBD2	TRBJ2-7	TGTGCCAGCAGTACAAGGACTAGGAGCTCCTACGAGCAGTACTTC	CASSTRTRSSYEQYF
NA	TRBV19	TRBD2	TRBJ2-7	TGTGCCAGTAGTGCTAGCGGACCCTACGAGCAGTACTTC	CASSASGPYEQYF
once	TRBV7-3	NA	TRBJ2-1	TGTGCCAGCAGCTTAGGTTTCGGGACGGTCTCCTACAATGAGCAGTTCTTC	CASSLGFGTVSYNEQFF
NA	TRBV2	NA	TRBJ1-5	TGTGCCAGCAGGGCGGGAGGCCAGCCCCAGCATTTT	CASRAGGQPQHF
once	TRBV5-4	TRBD1	TRBJ2-7	TGTGCCAGCAGCTTGGGGACGACAGGGACCTACGAGCAGTACTTC	CASSLGTTGTYEQYF
NA	TRBV27	TRBD2	TRBJ2-1	TGTGCCAGCAGGGTGACTAGCGGGACTAGTGAGCAGTTCTTC	CASRVTSGTSEQFF
NA	TRBV10-3	NA	TRBJ1-4	TGTGCCAGTTGGGGAGGGGGGAATAATGAAAAACTGTTTTTT	CASWGGGNNEKLFF
NA	TRBV27	NA	TRBJ1-3	TGTGCCAGCAGTCCCTCGACAGGAGTGAACTCTGGAAACACCATATATTTT	CASSPSTGVNSGNTIYF
NA	TRBV15	TRBD2	TRBJ2-1	TGTGCCACCAGCAGAGATCGACTAGCAGACTACAATGAGCAGTTCTTC	CATSRDRLADYNEQFF
NA	TRBV9	NA	TRBJ2-5	TGTGCCAGCAGCGTAGGGGGTGGGGAACAAGAGACCCAGTACTTC	CASSVGGGEQETQYF
NA	TRBV19	NA	TRBJ2-3	TGTGCCAGTAGTATGGGTCAGGGAAGGACAGATACGCAGTATTTT	CASSMGQGRTDTQYF
NA	TRBV27	NA	TRBJ2-2	TGTGCCAGCCTTCCCTCGACAGGGAACACCGGGGAGCTGTTTTTT	CASLPSTGNTGELFF
NA	TRBV4-1	TRBD1	TRBJ1-5	TGCGCCAGCAGCCAAGAGCGGACAGGTGCCCAGCCCCAGCATTTT	CASSQERTGAQPQHF
NA	TRBV7-3	NA	TRBJ2-7	TGTGCCAGCAGCCAAAGGTGGGCAGGGAGTTGGTACGAGCAGTACTTC	CASSQRWAGSWYEQYF
few	TRBV7-3	TRBD1	TRBJ2-1	TGTGCCAGCAGCCCCACAGGGGGCAATGAGCAGTTCTTC	CASSPTGGNEQFF
NA	TRBV6-6	NA	TRBJ1-1	TGTGCCAGCACGCTCGCCGTCAGGGAGAACACTGAAGCTTTCTTT	CASTLAVRENTEAFF
NA	TRBV20-1	TRBD1	TRBJ1-2	TGCAGTGCAACAGGGGTTTGGGGCTACACCTTC	CSATGVWGYTF